The present T cell receptor (beta chain) was sequenced within a study of T-cell memory formation after mild COVID-19. General observations from the study: The appearance of some responding clones in pre-infection memory suggested that cross-reactive memory joined. From day 15 to 85, contracting clones were balanced between CD4 and CD8, whereas later expanders leaned toward CD4+. Contracting CD4+ clones lay largely in CM and EM, with CD8+ ones residing in EMRA.

Libraries for TCRalpha and TCRbeta carried sample barcodes and unique molecular identifiers via 5'RACE. TCRdb passed the 5' RACE reads through MiXCR, listing each CDR3 protein once. The sample includes some 340,000 distinct CDR3 sequences, roughly 13% of them seen just once. Details on this clonotype: Its cognate antigen is unknown.

This receptor was identified in a man younger than 35 who had mild COVID-19 (a few samples of this study predate the infection). Cell type and time point are not known. Sequenced material: PBMCs or a T cell subset sorted from them (not recorded which).

The chain's CDR3 is CATSRDALAVVTGELFF. CDR3 nucleotides: TGTGCCACCAGCAGAGATGCACTAGCGGTCGTCACCGGGGAGCTGTTTTTT. The chain has TRBV15 and TRBJ2-2, with 8 bases identical to TRBD2. J gave up 4 bases and V 0 bases, and 7 bases lay outside the gene matches. Germline loops: CDR1 LNHNV, CDR2 YYDKDF (reference sequence). The CDR3 is 17 residues long.